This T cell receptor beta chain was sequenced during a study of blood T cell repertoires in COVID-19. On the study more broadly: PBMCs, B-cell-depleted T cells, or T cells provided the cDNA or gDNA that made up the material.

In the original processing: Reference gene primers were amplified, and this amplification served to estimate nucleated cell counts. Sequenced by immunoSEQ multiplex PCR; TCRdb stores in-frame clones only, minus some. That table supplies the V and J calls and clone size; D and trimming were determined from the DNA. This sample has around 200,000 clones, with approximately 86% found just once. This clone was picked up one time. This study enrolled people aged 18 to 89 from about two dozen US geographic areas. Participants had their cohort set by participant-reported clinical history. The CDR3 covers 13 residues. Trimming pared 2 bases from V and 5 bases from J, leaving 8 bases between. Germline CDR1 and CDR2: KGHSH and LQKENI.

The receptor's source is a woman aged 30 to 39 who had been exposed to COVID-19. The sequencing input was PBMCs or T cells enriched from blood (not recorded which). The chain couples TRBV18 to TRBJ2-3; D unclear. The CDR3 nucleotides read TGTGCCAGCTCACCATCAGTGAAAGATACGCAGTATTTT. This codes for CASSPSVKDTQYF.